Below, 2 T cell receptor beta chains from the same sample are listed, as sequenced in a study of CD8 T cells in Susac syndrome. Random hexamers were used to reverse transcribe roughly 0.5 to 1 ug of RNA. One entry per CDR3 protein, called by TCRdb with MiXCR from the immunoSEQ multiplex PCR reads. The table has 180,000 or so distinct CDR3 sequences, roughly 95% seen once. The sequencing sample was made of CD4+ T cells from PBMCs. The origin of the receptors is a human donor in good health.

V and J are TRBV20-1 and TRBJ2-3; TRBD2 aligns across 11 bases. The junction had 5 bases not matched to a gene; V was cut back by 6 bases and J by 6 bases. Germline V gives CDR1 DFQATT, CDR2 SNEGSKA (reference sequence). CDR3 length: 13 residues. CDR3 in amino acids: CSASLAGEDTQYF. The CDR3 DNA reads TGCAGTGCCTCACTAGCGGGAGAGGATACGCAGTATTTT.

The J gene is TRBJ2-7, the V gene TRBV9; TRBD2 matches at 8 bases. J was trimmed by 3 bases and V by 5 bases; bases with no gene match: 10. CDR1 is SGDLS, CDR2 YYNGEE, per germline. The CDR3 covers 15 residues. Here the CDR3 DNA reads TGTGCCAGCAGTTTAGAAGCGGGAGCGATCTACGAGCAGTACTTC. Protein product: CASSLEAGAIYEQYF.